These 31 T cell receptor beta chains share one sample of origin, sequenced in a study of blood T cell repertoires in COVID-19. The assay was immunoSEQ multiplex PCR, and TCRdb's table has in-frame clones only and misses some. The sample consists of about 89,000 clones, 78% of them appearing once. The sequencing input was peripheral blood. The receptors here all came from a man between 65 and 85 years old with COVID-19, enrolled during active disease.

The chain carries TRBV27 and TRBJ1-4, with D unresolved. V gave up 3 bases and J gave up 7 bases, with 9 bases separating them. The germline gives CDR1 MNHEY, CDR2 SMNVEV (reference sequence). The CDR3 is made up of 13 amino acids. This CDR3 reads CASSLGVREKLFF. The CDR3 DNA reads TGTGCCAGCAGTTTGGGCGTACGTGAAAAACTGTTTTTT. The full variable domain, with the rest looked up from reference TRBV27 and TRBJ1-4, is EAQVTQNPRYLITVTGKKLTVTCSQNMNHEYMSWYRQDPGLGLRQIYYSMNVEVTDKGDVPEGYKVSRKEKRNFPLILESPSPNQTSLYFCASSLGVREKLFFGSGTQLSVL.

Here the CDR3 reads CASSPKGLAGVGTDTQYF. The CDR3 DNA sequence: TGCGCCAGCAGCCCCAAGGGACTAGCGGGAGTGGGCACAGATACGCAGTATTTT. The rearrangement links TRBV4-1 to TRBJ2-3; the match to TRBD2 covers 14 bases. Germline-derived CDR1 and CDR2 are MGHRA and YSYEKL. There are 18 residues in the CDR3. V was clipped by 4 bases and J by 1 base; unmatched bases: 7.

The CDR3: CSAQGGTEAFF. CDR3 nucleotides: TGCAGTGCGCAGGGGGGTACTGAAGCTTTCTTT. J is TRBJ1-1 and V is TRBV20-1; TRBD1 matches 7 bases. Germline CDR1 DFQATT, CDR2 SNEGSKA (reference sequence). Trimming removed 6 bases from V and 5 bases from J; junction bases left unmatched: 3. CDR3 size: 11 residues.

The chain joins TRBV7-6 to TRBJ1-1, with 8 bases that match TRBD1. Germline V gene data show CDR1 as SGHVS and CDR2 as FNYEAQ. The CDR3 totals 15 residues. Trimming took 5 bases from V and 8 from J; bases not matched to a gene: 13. CDR3 in amino acids: CASSALGQAYQEAFF. As DNA, the CDR3 is TGTGCCAGCAGCGCTCTGGGACAGGCCTACCAAGAAGCTTTCTTT.

To note about this clone: The same CDR3 is also encoded by other DNA sequences in this sample. The gene calls are TRBV7-3 and TRBJ2-3; the D gene is possibly TRBD2 (6 bases). Germline CDR1 is SGHTA and CDR2 is FQGTGA. The CDR3 extends over 14 amino acids. Trimming took 5 bases from V and 0 from J, leaving 9 bases between them. The CDR3 reads CASSPGLSTDTQYF. The DNA for the CDR3 is TGTGCCAGCAGCCCGGGACTGAGCACAGATACGCAGTATTTT.

The chain carries TRBV2 and TRBJ2-2, with 15 bases lining up with TRBD2. There are 15 residues in the CDR3. The ends lost 5 bases at V and 10 bases at J; junction bases unmatched: 5. Germline CDR1 and CDR2: SNHLY and FYNNEI. CDR3 residues: CASSRTSGGAEELFF. CDR3 DNA sequence: TGTGCCAGCAGTCGGACTAGCGGGGGGGCCGAGGAGCTGTTTTTT.

CDR3 amino acids: CASSKQGGQPQHF. In DNA, the CDR3 is TGTGCCAGCAGCAAACAGGGGGGTCAGCCCCAGCATTTT. The chain couples TRBV12-3 or TRBV12-4 to TRBJ1-5, with 8 bases that match TRBD1. The CDR3 contains 13 residues. The V and J ends lost 6 bases and 6 bases, in that order; junction bases with no gene match: 4.

This chain connects TRBV3-1 (or the pseudogene TRBV3-2) to TRBJ1-1; 7 nucleotides line up with TRBD1. Germline assignment: CDR1 LGHDT and CDR2 YNNKEL (reference sequence). The J segment lost 4 bases and the V segment lost 3 bases, leaving 5 bases of the junction unmatched. The CDR3 contains 14 residues. This CDR3 reads CASSHTGASTEAFF. CDR3 sequence (DNA): TGTGCCAGCAGCCATACAGGGGCGAGCACTGAAGCTTTCTTT.

The sample holds one count of this clone. The V gene is TRBV5-1, the J gene TRBJ2-3; D possibly corresponds to TRBD2 (6 bases). The CDR3 is 16 amino acids. Trimming removed 4 bases at V and 2 bases at J, with 17 bases between. Germline CDR1 and CDR2: SGHRS and YFSETQ. The CDR3: CASSGGGSTTTDTQYF. CDR3 sequence (DNA): TGCGCCAGCAGCGGGGGAGGATCCACTACCACAGATACGCAGTATTTT.

The V gene is TRBV20-1, the J gene TRBJ1-2; D gene ambiguous. Germline-derived CDR1 and CDR2 are DFQATT and SNEGSKA (reference sequence). The V and J ends lost 1 base and 7 bases respectively, with 7 bases between them. The CDR3 length is 11 residues. The CDR3 sequence: CSARVVSGYTF. The CDR3, as DNA: TGCAGTGCTAGAGTCGTCAGTGGCTACACCTTC.

J is TRBJ1-3 and V is TRBV12-3 or TRBV12-4; TRBD1 is a possible D gene (6 bases). The CDR3 extends over 13 amino acids. The V gene lost 10 bases and the J gene lost 4 bases, with 14 bases spanning the gap. For the CDR3, the DNA is TGTGCCACCTACCGAACAGGGGGAAACACCATATATTTT. It encodes CATYRTGGNTIYF.

The rearrangement links TRBV1 to TRBJ1-2; the table's D call, TRBD1, was not checked against the DNA. TRBV1 is a listed pseudogene. CDR3 length: 17 residues. CDR3 region: CTSSQEGGTGPNYGYTF. CDR3 nucleotides: TGCACCAGCAGCCAAGAAGGAGGGACAGGTCCTAACTATGGCTACACCTTC.

CDR3 coding DNA: TGTGCCAGCAATCCGAGGCCACCAACCTACAATGAGCAGTTCTTC. Translated, it gives CASNPRPPTYNEQFF. The chain carries TRBV6-6 and TRBJ2-1; no definite D call. The CDR3 has 15 amino acids. Germline values: CDR1 MNHNY, CDR2 SVGAGI (reference sequence). The germline V and J ends were trimmed by 7 bases and 2 bases, with 15 bases remaining between them.

This chain connects TRBV5-1 to TRBJ1-3; 8 bases align to TRBD1. With 4 bases clipped from V and 0 bases from J, the junction kept 12 bases outside the gene matches. CDR1 and CDR2 from the germline V gene are SGHRS and YFSETQ. The CDR3 covers 18 residues. CDR3 sequence: CASSPRTGFHRSGNTIYF. DNA for the CDR3: TGCGCCAGCAGCCCGCGGACAGGGTTCCACCGCTCTGGAAACACCATATATTTT. Combining the CDR3 with reference TRBV5-1 and TRBJ1-3 gives the whole variable domain KAGVTQTPRYLIKTRGQQVTLSCSPISGHRSVSWYQQTPGQGLQFLFEYFSETQRNKGNFPGRFSGRQFSNSRSEMNVSTLELGDSALYLCASSPRTGFHRSGNTIYFGEGSWLTVV.

The genes are TRBV23-1 and TRBJ2-7; D perhaps matches TRBD1 (5 bases). TRBV23-1 is known as an ORF, though its function is uncertain. V was pared by 5 bases and J by 4 bases, with 15 bases between. CDR3 size: 14 residues. This CDR3 is CASSGTGHKYEQYF. CDR3 nucleotides: TGCGCCAGCAGTGGCACCGGACATAAGTACGAGCAGTACTTC.

J is TRBJ2-1 and V is TRBV7-8; 12 bases fit TRBD1. CDR3 length: 16 residues. Germline lookup yields CDR1 SGHVS and CDR2 FQNEAQ. V lost 4 bases to trimming and J lost 4 bases; unmatched junction nucleotides: 5. The DNA for the CDR3 is TGTGCCAGCAGCTCCCCGGGACAGGGGGCTTACAATGAGCAGTTCTTC. This translates into CASSSPGQGAYNEQFF.

This clone showed up just a few times. This rearrangement joins TRBV11-2 to TRBJ2-7; 8 nucleotides match TRBD1. This CDR3 is 13 amino acids long. Germline V gives CDR1 SGHAT, CDR2 FQNNGV. The junction had 3 bases not matched to a gene; V was cut back by 5 bases and J by 3 bases. CDR3 DNA: TGTGCCAGCAGCACCGACAGGGGCTACGAGCAGTACTTC. It is translated as CASSTDRGYEQYF.

The rearrangement links TRBV18 to TRBJ1-1; D unresolved. Germline V gene data show CDR1 as KGHSH and CDR2 as LQKENI. Deletions cut 4 bases from V and 1 base from J, with 10 bases between. The length of the CDR3 is 14 residues. The CDR3 sequence is CASSLRRENTEAFF. The CDR3 DNA follows: TGTGCCAGCTCACTTAGACGGGAGAACACTGAAGCTTTCTTT.

The chain has TRBV7-8 and TRBJ2-3, with no clear D. This CDR3 contains 15 residues. V lost 1 base to trimming and J lost 6 bases, with 14 bases between them. CDR1 is SGHVS, CDR2 FQNEAQ, per germline. CDR3 in amino acids: CASSLVRYPPDTQYF. CDR3 bases: TGTGCCAGCAGCTTAGTACGGTACCCCCCGGATACGCAGTATTTT. The entire variable domain, with the rest obtained from reference TRBV7-8 and TRBJ2-3, is as follows: GAGVSQSPRYKVAKRGQDVALRCDPISGHVSLFWYQQALGQGPEFLTYFQNEAQLDKSGLPSDRFFAERPEGSVSTLKIQRTQQEDSAVYLCASSLVRYPPDTQYFGPGTRLTVL.

This clone was seen a few times. This chain connects TRBV28 to TRBJ1-2; tentatively, D is TRBD1 (6 bases). V lost 6 bases and J 4 bases, leaving 18 bases between the germline ends. The CDR3 totals 15 residues. From germline, CDR1 is MDHEN and CDR2 SYDVKM. The CDR3 loop is CASSRNPGHTYGYTF. CDR3 coding DNA: TGTGCCAGCAGCCGCAACCCGGGACATACCTATGGCTACACCTTC.

The chain employs TRBV5-6 and TRBJ1-6; no firm D call. Germline loops: CDR1 SGHDT, CDR2 YYEEEE. This CDR3 has 16 amino acids. The ends were cut back, 3 bases at V and 9 bases at J, with 19 bases in the middle. DNA of the CDR3: TGTGCCAGCAGCTCCCTATTGTCACTTAATGGTTCACCCCTCCACTTT. It codes for CASSSLLSLNGSPLHF.

The chain combines TRBV29-1 with TRBJ1-1; maybe TRBD1 (6 bases). V lost 6 bases, J lost 1 base, and 12 bases lay in between. The CDR3 sequence is 13 residues long. Germline V lookup: CDR1 SQVTM, CDR2 ANQGSEA. The CDR3 protein is CSVAEQGNTEAFF. CDR3 DNA: TGCAGCGTCGCCGAACAGGGGAACACTGAAGCTTTCTTT.

The chain combines TRBV4-3 with TRBJ1-5; a weak D match, TRBD1 (6 bases). Trimming took off 2 bases at V and 6 bases at J, with 14 bases between the two ends. Per the germline V gene, CDR1 is LGHNA and CDR2 is YSLEER. The length of the CDR3 is 15 residues. CDR3: CASSQSGAGSQPQHF. In nucleotides, the CDR3 is TGCGCCAGCAGCCAATCAGGGGCTGGAAGTCAGCCCCAGCATTTT.

V usage is TRBV24-1 and J usage is TRBJ2-3; the D gene is possibly TRBD2 (5 bases). This CDR3 has 15 amino acids. CDR1 KGHDR and CDR2 SFDVKD come from the germline V gene. V dropped 1 base and J dropped 1 base, with 8 bases sitting between them. CDR3 nucleotides: TGTGCCACCAGTGATTTTTCCGGGGGCACAGATACGCAGTATTTT. Its protein product is CATSDFSGGTDTQYF.

The CDR3 loop is CASSKDPRTGNRGYTF. The DNA for the CDR3 is TGTGCCAGCAGCAAAGACCCCAGGACAGGGAATCGTGGCTACACCTTC. This chain links TRBV21-1 with TRBJ1-2; the table's TRBD1 call for D was not verified on the DNA. TRBV21-1 is designated a pseudogene. The CDR3 spans 16 residues.

The V gene is TRBV29-1, the J gene TRBJ1-1, with D possibly being TRBD1 (5 bases). Deletions cut 4 bases from V and 2 bases from J, with 11 bases between. The CDR3 runs 13 residues. CDR1 and CDR2 from the germline V gene are SQVTM and ANQGSEA. The CDR3 protein is CSVVSGVNTEAFF. CDR3 sequence (DNA): TGCAGCGTTGTGTCGGGGGTCAACACTGAAGCTTTCTTT.

The chain combines TRBV5-6 with TRBJ1-3; 7 bases line up with TRBD1. V trimming: 5 bases; J trimming: 1 base; junction bases outside the gene matches: 3. Germline V gives CDR1 SGHDT, CDR2 YYEEEE. This CDR3 region has 14 residues. The CDR3 coding sequence is TGTGCCAGCAGAGGCAGGGGGTCTGGAAACACCATATATTTT. Translating gives CASRGRGSGNTIYF.

The chain joins TRBV7-8 to TRBJ2-5, with D unresolved. V lost 5 bases, J lost 0 bases, and 13 bases lay in between. This CDR3 is 15 amino acids long. Germline values: CDR1 SGHVS, CDR2 FQNEAQ. The CDR3 loop is CASSKTNGDQETQYF. CDR3 DNA sequence: TGTGCCAGCAGCAAGACAAACGGCGACCAAGAGACCCAGTACTTC.

V usage is TRBV7-9 and J usage is TRBJ2-3; TRBD2 aligns across 7 bases. This CDR3 region has 13 residues. With V trimmed by 0 bases and J by 9 bases, 3 bases remained unmatched. Germline V gives CDR1 SEHNR, CDR2 FQNEAQ (reference sequence). CDR3 loop: CASSLAGEGTQYF. CDR3 nucleotides: TGTGCCAGCAGCTTAGCGGGGGAGGGGACGCAGTATTTT.

The rearrangement joins TRBV19 to TRBJ1-4; TRBD1 aligns across 9 bases. Germline V gene data show CDR1 as LNHDA and CDR2 as SQIVND (reference sequence). Germline trimming cut 4 bases from V and 4 bases from J; bases unmatched to any gene: 1. The CDR3 spans 14 residues. In DNA form, the CDR3 reads TGTGCCAGTAGTAGGGGACAGGGTAATGAAAAACTGTTTTTT. This gives the protein CASSRGQGNEKLFF.

The chain is built from TRBV10-3 and TRBJ1-1; a weak D match, TRBD1 (6 bases). CDR1 ENHRY and CDR2 SYGVKD come from the germline V gene. V lost 4 bases to trimming and J lost 1 base, with 7 bases between them. The CDR3 sequence is 13 residues long. CDR3 bases: TGTGCCATCAGTGGGACAGCGAACACTGAAGCTTTCTTT. Translation gives CAISGTANTEAFF.